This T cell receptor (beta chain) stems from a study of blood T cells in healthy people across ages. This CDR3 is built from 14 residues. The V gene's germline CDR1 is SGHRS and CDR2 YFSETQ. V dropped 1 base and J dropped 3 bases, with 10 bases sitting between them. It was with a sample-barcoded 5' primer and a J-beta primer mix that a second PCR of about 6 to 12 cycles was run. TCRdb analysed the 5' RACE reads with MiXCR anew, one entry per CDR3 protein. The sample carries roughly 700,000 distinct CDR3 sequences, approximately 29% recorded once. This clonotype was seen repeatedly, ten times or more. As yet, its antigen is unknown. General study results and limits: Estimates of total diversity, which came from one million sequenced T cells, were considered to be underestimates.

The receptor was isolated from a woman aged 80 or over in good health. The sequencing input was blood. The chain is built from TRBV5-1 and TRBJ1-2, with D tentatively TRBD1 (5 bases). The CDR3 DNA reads TGCGCCAGCAGCTTGTTCCCAGGGTACTATGGCTACACCTTC. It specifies CASSLFPGYYGYTF. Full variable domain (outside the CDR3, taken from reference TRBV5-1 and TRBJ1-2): KAGVTQTPRYLIKTRGQQVTLSCSPISGHRSVSWYQQTPGQGLQFLFEYFSETQRNKGNFPGRFSGRQFSNSRSEMNVSTLELGDSALYLCASSLFPGYYGYTFGSGTRLTVV.